Each of the 20 T cell receptor beta chains below was sequenced from the same sample in a study of response to subunit inactivated influenza vaccine (dated by TCRdb to 2017 to 2018). The method was RT-PCR. The listed sequencing device is Illumina HiSeq 2500. The public reads were quality trimmed at Q25 with fastp and then assembled into clones with MiXCR by TCRdb, keeping productive beta chains. Duplicate CDR3 protein sequences are folded into a single record with the most common DNA and genes. The sample yields 500,000 to 600,000 distinct CDR3 sequences; around 11% were counted once. The ten top clones hold 9.5% to 12% of the sample. These data also featured in a second study, about T cells expressing NK-cell markers. As that second study puts it: TCR beta cDNA libraries were prepared using 5'RACE template switching, which introduced a universal primer site and unique molecular identifiers.

The source material was PBMCs from blood, sampled on the day of vaccination. The receptors come from a man in his forties or fifties who received an inactivated influenza vaccine. Donor details come from another sample of the same person, matched by shared clones.

This clonotype occurred a few times. The chain joins TRBV29-1 to TRBJ2-3; unclear D gene. Trimming removed 7 bases at V and 4 bases at J, with 15 bases between. The CDR3 consists of 13 residues. The germline gives CDR1 SQVTM, CDR2 ANQGSEA. CDR3 coding DNA: TGCAGCGCTTCGGCGGCGCCGTCAGATACGCAGTATTTT. Protein sequence: CSASAAPSDTQYF.

This clonotype came up a few times. This chain links TRBV6-1 with TRBJ1-4; maybe TRBD1 (5 bases). With 6 bases removed from V and 7 bases from J, the gap between germline ends came to 15 bases. Germline CDR1 is MNHNS and CDR2 is SASEGT. This CDR3 comprises 14 residues. The DNA of the CDR3 is TGTGCCAGCAGGACGACAGTGAGCAGTGAAAAACTGTTTTTT. This sequence encodes CASRTTVSSEKLFF.

At least ten counts were recorded for this clonotype. The rearrangement links TRBV11-2 to TRBJ2-1; 13 bases agree with TRBD2. The CDR3 length is 15 residues. J gave up 3 bases and V 4 bases, and 0 bases lay outside the gene matches. Germline CDR1 reads SGHAT; CDR2 reads FQNNGV. CDR3 sequence: CASSWTSGGYNEQFF. The CDR3 DNA sequence: TGTGCCAGCAGCTGGACTAGCGGGGGCTACAATGAGCAGTTCTTC.

This clonotype has a count of ten or more. Written as DNA, the CDR3 is TGTGCCAGCAGCGTAGGATCTGGGACAACCGACTACGAGCAGTACTTC. The encoded protein is CASSVGSGTTDYEQYF. The chain links TRBV9 to TRBJ2-7, with a weak D call TRBD1 (6 bases). From germline, CDR1 is SGDLS and CDR2 YYNGEE. The germline V and J ends were trimmed by 0 bases and 3 bases, with 16 bases remaining between them. CDR3 size: 16 residues. Combining the CDR3 with reference TRBV9 and TRBJ2-7 gives the whole variable domain DSGVTQTPKHLITATGQRVTLRCSPRSGDLSVYWYQQSLDQGLQFLIQYYNGEERAKGNILERFSAQQFPDLHSELNLSSLELGDSALYFCASSVGSGTTDYEQYFGPGTRLTVT.

This clonotype has a handful of counts. This chain joins TRBV4-2 and TRBJ1-6; no definite D call. The length of the CDR3 is 15 residues. Trimming stripped 1 base from V and 10 bases from J, with 14 bases between. Germline V gene lookup returns CDR1 LGHNA and CDR2 YNFKEQ. The CDR3 loop is CASSQVKGTRSPLHF. The CDR3 DNA reads as TGTGCCAGCAGCCAAGTTAAGGGTACCAGGTCACCCCTCCACTTT.

This clonotype was observed a handful of times. The V gene is TRBV4-2, the J gene TRBJ1-1; D gene uncertain. Trimming pared 0 bases from V and 2 bases from J, leaving 16 bases between. Germline V lookup: CDR1 LGHNA, CDR2 YNFKEQ. The CDR3 runs to 17 residues. Here the CDR3 reads CASSQDLRGPGNTEAFF. The CDR3 DNA sequence: TGTGCCAGCAGCCAAGATCTACGAGGGCCGGGAAACACTGAAGCTTTCTTT.

V is TRBV6-2 or TRBV6-3 and J is TRBJ2-7; a possible D gene is TRBD1 (6 bases). The CDR3 extends over 16 amino acids. Germline assignment: CDR1 MNHEY and CDR2 SVGEGT. Trimming cost V 2 bases and J 0 bases, with 14 bases left between them. The CDR3 DNA reads TGTGCCAGCAGTTACCTGGGACACGTGATCTCCTACGAGCAGTACTTC. It is translated as CASSYLGHVISYEQYF.

The chain joins TRBV30 to TRBJ2-5; D possibly uses TRBD1 or TRBD2 (5 bases each). Per the germline V gene, CDR1 is GTSNPN and CDR2 is SVGIG (reference sequence). V lost 5 bases and J lost 2, with 6 bases in between. This CDR3 has 11 residues. CDR3 sequence: CAWGGQETQYF. CDR3 bases: TGTGCCTGGGGGGGTCAAGAGACCCAGTACTTC.

This clonotype was counted only a few times. The rearrangement joins TRBV18 to TRBJ1-2; no clear D gene. The V gene lost 1 base and the J gene lost 2 bases, with 8 bases spanning the gap. CDR1 and CDR2 from the germline V gene are KGHSH and LQKENI. The CDR3 runs to 14 residues. CDR3 sequence reads: CASSPLAGNYGYTF. CDR3 DNA: TGTGCCAGCTCACCACTAGCAGGAAACTATGGCTACACCTTC. The entire variable domain, with the rest obtained from reference TRBV18 and TRBJ1-2, is as follows: NAGVMQNPRHLVRRRGQEARLRCSPMKGHSHVYWYRQLPEEGLKFMVYLQKENIIDESGMPKERFSAEFPKEGPSILRIQQVVRGDSAAYFCASSPLAGNYGYTFGSGTRLTVV.

This clonotype occurred a few times. The rearrangement joins TRBV20-1 to TRBJ2-7; no firm D call. The CDR3 consists of 14 residues. CDR1 DFQATT and CDR2 SNEGSKA come from the germline V gene (reference sequence). With 4 bases removed from V and 1 base from J, the gap between germline ends came to 14 bases. The CDR3 reads CSAIRTARSYEQYF. The CDR3 nucleotides read TGCAGTGCTATACGTACGGCTAGATCCTACGAGCAGTACTTC.

The V gene is TRBV20-1, the J gene TRBJ1-2, with TRBD1 matching 7 bases. The trim removed 0 bases at V and 2 bases at J, leaving 0 bases unmatched. The CDR3 extends over 13 amino acids. Germline V gene sequence: CDR1 DFQATT, CDR2 SNEGSKA (reference sequence). In nucleotides, the CDR3 is TGCAGTGCTAGAGAGGACAGGAACTATGGCTACACCTTC. Translated, it gives CSAREDRNYGYTF.

The J gene is TRBJ2-6, the V gene TRBV7-2; D ambiguous. Germline V CDR1 and CDR2: SGHTA, FQGNSA. The ends were cut back, 5 bases at V and 2 bases at J, with 10 bases in the middle. The CDR3 extends over 15 amino acids. CDR3 coding DNA: TGTGCCAGCAGCCCCGTACGTACTGGGGCCAACGTCCTGACTTTC. Translating gives CASSPVRTGANVLTF. The variable domain in full, with the rest retrieved from reference TRBV7-2 and TRBJ2-6, is GAGVSQSPSNKVTEKGKDVELRCDPISGHTALYWYRQSLGQGLEFLIYFQGNSAPDKSGLPSDRFSAERTGGSVSTLTIQRTQQEDSAVYLCASSPVRTGANVLTFGAGSRLTVL.

This clonotype was counted at least ten times. V gene TRBV28 combines with J gene TRBJ2-3; TRBD1 might be the D (6 bases). The CDR3 length is 15 residues. Germline loops: CDR1 MDHEN, CDR2 SYDVKM. Trimming cost V 2 bases and J 2 bases, with 11 bases left between them. The DNA for the CDR3 is TGTGCCAGCAGTTTAATTACAGGGCCCACAGATACGCAGTATTTT. Translation gives CASSLITGPTDTQYF. Variable domain in full (rest from reference TRBV28 and TRBJ2-3): DVKVTQSSRYLVKRTGEKVFLECVQDMDHENMFWYRQDPGLGLRLIYFSYDVKMKEKGDIPEGYSVSREKKERFSLILESASTNQTSMYLCASSLITGPTDTQYFGPGTRLTVL.

The chain is built from TRBV5-1 and TRBJ2-7; 11 bases align to TRBD2. The CDR3 totals 18 residues. Losses at the gene ends were 0 bases for V and 0 bases for J; bases not matched to a gene: 8. Germline CDR1 is SGHRS and CDR2 is YFSETQ. The CDR3 protein is CASSLALAGERSSYEQYF. The CDR3 bases are TGCGCCAGCAGCTTGGCACTAGCGGGGGAACGGAGCTCCTACGAGCAGTACTTC.

In this sample, this clonotype turned up a few times. This rearrangement joins TRBV20-1 to TRBJ2-1, with D unclear. CDR3 length: 14 residues. CDR1 and CDR2 (germline): DFQATT, SNEGSKA (reference sequence). V dropped 7 bases and J dropped 0 bases, with 13 bases sitting between them. The CDR3 DNA reads TGCAGTGTCTCCCTGTTGAGCTCCTACAATGAGCAGTTCTTC. It yields the protein CSVSLLSSYNEQFF.

This clonotype was counted a few times. This chain links TRBV4-3 with TRBJ2-5; 11 nucleotides match TRBD2. Trimming cost V 0 bases and J 4 bases; bases outside gene matches: 7. Germline lookup yields CDR1 LGHNA and CDR2 YSLEER. The CDR3 is 17 amino acids. CDR3 residues: CASSQDPTSGSGETQYF. Written as DNA, the CDR3 is TGCGCCAGCAGCCAAGATCCCACTAGCGGGAGTGGAGAGACCCAGTACTTC.

The V call is TRBV9, the J call TRBJ2-2; no clear D gene. Germline-derived CDR1 and CDR2 are SGDLS and YYNGEE. V was pared by 4 bases and J by 4 bases, with 17 bases between. This CDR3 spans 16 amino acids. CDR3 in amino acids: CASSLLATPVTGELFF. The CDR3 DNA is TGTGCCAGCAGCCTGCTCGCCACTCCTGTCACCGGGGAGCTGTTTTTT.

This clonotype has a single count. V and J are TRBV7-2 and TRBJ2-6; D remains ambiguous. The CDR3 has 15 amino acids. The germline CDR1 and CDR2 sequences are SGHTA and FQGNSA. The V gene lost 3 bases and the J gene lost 2 bases, with 8 bases spanning the gap. In DNA, the CDR3 is TGTGCCAGCAGCTTGGCGGTTACTGGGGCCAACGTCCTGACTTTC. Protein sequence: CASSLAVTGANVLTF.

This clonotype was detected a few times. The chain has TRBV20-1 and TRBJ2-1, with D possibly being TRBD2 (5 bases). V lost 5 bases, J lost 10 bases, and 12 bases lay in between. This CDR3 comprises 11 residues. Germline V gene sequence: CDR1 DFQATT, CDR2 SNEGSKA (reference sequence). The CDR3 bases are TGCAGTGCTGCTCCGCTAGCCGAGCAGTTCTTC. This gives the protein CSAAPLAEQFF.

This chain uses TRBV10-3 with TRBJ2-7; D remains ambiguous. V was pared by 2 bases and J by 3 bases, with 8 bases between. The CDR3 covers 13 residues. Germline V CDR1 and CDR2: ENHRY, SYGVKD. Here the CDR3 reads CAISETQGYEQYF. CDR3 bases: TGTGCCATCAGTGAGACTCAAGGCTACGAGCAGTACTTC.